Following are 20 T cell receptor beta chains from one sample sequenced in a study of blood T cell repertoires in COVID-19. Measured with immunoSEQ multiplex PCR; TCRdb has only the in-frame clones, and not every one. Seen here are over 120,000 clones, about 86% observed once, and the top ten hold 7% to 10%. The source material was PBMCs or T cells enriched from blood (not recorded which). These receptors were taken from a man aged 45 to 65 who had recovered from COVID-19.

The chain recombines TRBV9 with TRBJ2-1; TRBD1 matches at 7 bases. This CDR3 has 13 residues. CDR1 is SGDLS, CDR2 YYNGEE, per germline. V lost 3 bases to trimming and J lost 7 bases; unmatched junction nucleotides: 4. CDR3 coding DNA: TGTGCCAGCAGCGCCGGGACAGCAAATGAGCAGTTCTTC. Translated, it gives CASSAGTANEQFF.

The CDR3, as DNA: TGTGCCATCGGCCTCGGGGGGGGAGAGACCCAGTACTTC. Protein: CAIGLGGGETQYF. The chain uses TRBV10-3 and TRBJ2-5; 8 positions agree with TRBD2. Germline-derived CDR1 and CDR2 are ENHRY and SYGVKD. Losses at the gene ends were 8 bases for V and 4 bases for J; bases not matched to a gene: 6. There are 13 residues in the CDR3.

The chain links TRBV10-3 to TRBJ1-1; 8 bases are a match to TRBD1. Germline V gene lookup returns CDR1 ENHRY and CDR2 SYGVKD. The CDR3 totals 16 residues. The V gene end was trimmed by 5 bases and the J gene end by 5 bases; junction bases not matched to a gene: 13. CDR3 region: CAISPLLTGVGTEAFF. The CDR3 region has the DNA TGTGCCATCAGTCCTCTTCTGACAGGGGTTGGAACTGAAGCTTTCTTT.

This chain links TRBV14 with TRBJ1-6, with no clear D. Germline V lookup: CDR1 SGHDN, CDR2 FVKESK. Trimming pared 4 bases from V and 7 bases from J, leaving 8 bases between. CDR3 length equals 13 residues. The CDR3 here is CASSRSGNSPLHF. The DNA for the CDR3 is TGTGCCAGCAGCCGGAGCGGGAATTCACCCCTCCACTTT.

The V and J genes are TRBV3-1 (or the pseudogene TRBV3-2) and TRBJ1-2; 12 positions agree with TRBD1. CDR3 length: 15 residues. The germline gives CDR1 LGHDT, CDR2 YNNKEL (reference sequence). The trim removed 3 bases at V and 8 bases at J, leaving 7 bases unmatched. In nucleotides, the CDR3 is TGTGCCAGCAGCCAGGGACAGGGGGCAAGTAGGGGCTACACCTTC. Residues: CASSQGQGASRGYTF.

The gene calls are TRBV19 and TRBJ2-7, with TRBD2 matching 8 bases. The V gene end was trimmed by 9 bases and the J gene end by 3 bases; junction bases not matched to a gene: 10. CDR3 size: 14 residues. CDR1 LNHDA and CDR2 SQIVND come from the germline V gene (reference sequence). The CDR3 region has the DNA TGTGCCAGCAGGACCCGGGGGGGCAACTACGAGCAGTACTTC. Encoded protein: CASRTRGGNYEQYF.

The CDR3 DNA reads TGTGCCACCAGTGCCCACGTGGGACTAGCCTACAATGAGCAGTTCTTC. Protein: CATSAHVGLAYNEQFF. This chain joins TRBV24-1 and TRBJ2-1; 8 bases match TRBD2. Germline CDR1 is KGHDR and CDR2 is SFDVKD. J gave up 2 bases and V 5 bases, and 7 bases lay outside the gene matches. CDR3 length: 16 residues.

The chain links TRBV3-1 (or the pseudogene TRBV3-2) to TRBJ2-7; 10 bases fit TRBD2. Germline loops: CDR1 LGHDT, CDR2 YNNKEL (reference sequence). The CDR3 consists of 16 residues. V trimming: 1 base; J trimming: 3 bases; junction bases outside the gene matches: 6. Here the CDR3 reads CASSQAVAGGFYEQYF. The DNA of the CDR3 is TGTGCCAGCAGCCAAGCGGTAGCGGGGGGTTTCTACGAGCAGTACTTC.

The V and J genes are TRBV7-2 and TRBJ2-7, with TRBD2 identical over 7 bases. Germline CDR1 SGHTA, CDR2 FQGNSA. The V and J ends lost 2 bases and 6 bases, in that order; junction bases with no gene match: 7. This CDR3 is 14 amino acids long. CDR3 nucleotides: TGTGCCAGCAGCTTATCGGCTAGCGGCGGCGAGCAGTACTTC. It codes for CASSLSASGGEQYF.

This clone was counted once. The chain recombines TRBV27 with TRBJ2-7; TRBD1 matches 7 bases. The CDR3 contains 15 residues. V lost 5 bases, J lost 2 bases, and 9 bases stayed unmatched. Per germline, CDR1 MNHEY and CDR2 SMNVEV (reference sequence). The CDR3 nucleotides are TGTGCCAGCAGTGTAAAACAGGGGCGACCCTACGAGCAGTACTTC. Its protein product is CASSVKQGRPYEQYF.

This clone was detected only once. V is TRBV13 and J is TRBJ2-7, with TRBD2 as a possible D gene (6 bases). Germline V gene data show CDR1 as PRHDT and CDR2 as FYEKMQ (reference sequence). Trimming removed 2 bases at V and 3 bases at J, with 17 bases between. The CDR3 consists of 16 residues. The CDR3 loop is CASSLQSTGLSYEQYF. The CDR3, as DNA: TGTGCCAGCAGCTTACAAAGTACGGGACTGAGCTACGAGCAGTACTTC.

The V call is TRBV7-6, the J call TRBJ2-1, with D perhaps matching TRBD1 (6 bases). Trimming pared 1 base from V and 8 bases from J, leaving 18 bases between. The CDR3 spans 16 residues. Germline V gene sequence: CDR1 SGHVS, CDR2 FNYEAQ. CDR3 DNA: TGTGCCAGCAGCTTAGTTTGGCAGGGGATTAACCATGAGCAGTTCTTC. The encoded protein is CASSLVWQGINHEQFF.

This chain uses TRBV7-3 with TRBJ2-2, with D possibly matching TRBD1 (6 bases). Trimming pared 5 bases from V and 6 bases from J, leaving 10 bases between. CDR3 length equals 13 residues. Germline V gene lookup returns CDR1 SGHTA and CDR2 FQGTGA. The CDR3 nucleotides are TGTGCCAGCAGCCCTACAGGGCCCGGGGAGCTGTTTTTT. This codes for CASSPTGPGELFF.

Only a few counts were recorded for this clone. V and J are TRBV19 and TRBJ1-4; the D is unclear. The CDR3 is 14 amino acids. Per the germline V gene, CDR1 is LNHDA and CDR2 is SQIVND (reference sequence). Between the trimmed V and J ends, which lost 3 bases and 8 bases, there was a span of 13 bases. The CDR3 protein is CASSIAGTVEKLFF. The DNA of the CDR3 is TGTGCCAGTAGTATCGCCGGAACAGTAGAAAAACTGTTTTTT.

The chain carries TRBV10-3 and TRBJ2-3; 8 bases map to TRBD1. Germline assignment: CDR1 ENHRY and CDR2 SYGVKD. The junction had 6 bases not matched to a gene; V was cut back by 6 bases and J by 1 base. The CDR3 extends over 15 amino acids. CDR3 in amino acids: CAIRKAQGGTDTQYF. The CDR3 region has the DNA TGTGCCATCAGGAAGGCACAGGGGGGCACAGATACGCAGTATTTT.

The gene calls are TRBV6-5 and TRBJ1-1; TRBD1 is a possible D gene (6 bases). The V end was cut by 3 bases, the J end by 0 bases, with 14 bases between. Per the germline V gene, CDR1 is MNHEY and CDR2 is SVGAGI. The CDR3 has 16 residues. CDR3 region: CASSYQGSIMNTEAFF. Here the CDR3 DNA reads TGTGCCAGCAGTTATCAGGGGTCTATTATGAACACTGAAGCTTTCTTT.

This rearrangement joins TRBV5-1 to TRBJ2-7, with 13 bases lining up with TRBD2. The germline V gene encodes CDR1 SGHRS and CDR2 YFSETQ. V shed 1 base and J 0 bases; nucleotides not matched to a gene: 4. The CDR3 extends over 17 amino acids. This CDR3 is CASSLILAGGSSYEQYF. The CDR3 DNA follows: TGCGCCAGCAGCTTGATACTAGCGGGGGGGAGCTCCTACGAGCAGTACTTC.

J is TRBJ1-1 and V is TRBV11-2; a weak D match, TRBD1 (6 bases). With 5 bases removed from V and 1 base from J, the gap between germline ends came to 14 bases. CDR1 and CDR2 from the germline V gene are SGHAT and FQNNGV. The CDR3 is 15 amino acids. In DNA, the CDR3 is TGTGCCAGCAGCATTCGGACAGCTAAGAACACTGAAGCTTTCTTT. It specifies CASSIRTAKNTEAFF.

This clone has just one count. This chain links TRBV3-1 (or the pseudogene TRBV3-2) with TRBJ2-7; a weak D match, TRBD1 (5 bases). Trimming removed 0 bases at V and 7 bases at J, with 10 bases between. The CDR3 is 13 residues long. Germline lookup yields CDR1 LGHDT and CDR2 YNNKEL (reference sequence). CDR3 DNA: TGTGCCAGCAGCCAAGAATCAGGGCGGGAGCAGTACTTC. It encodes CASSQESGREQYF.

This clone was picked up a small number of times. J is TRBJ1-1 and V is TRBV5-1; unclear D gene. Germline values: CDR1 SGHRS, CDR2 YFSETQ. The CDR3 covers 11 residues. V dropped 4 bases and J dropped 9 bases, with 10 bases sitting between them. The CDR3 nucleotides are TGCGCCAGCAGCCGAACGGGTAAAGCTTTCTTT. Protein sequence: CASSRTGKAFF.